This T cell receptor beta chain was documented in a study of blood T cell repertoires in COVID-19. Study details: Some COVID-19 samples were acute and others convalescent; all came from the United States, Italy and Spain. PBMCs, B-cell-depleted T cells, or T cells provided the cDNA or gDNA that made up the material.

The table came from immunoSEQ multiplex PCR; TCRdb's copy has only in-frame clones and leaves some out. The table lists around 74,000 clones, approximately 90% of them singletons. Germline V gene sequence: CDR1 LGHNA, CDR2 YSLEER. V was clipped by 1 base and J by 8 bases, with 3 bases between them. The CDR3 totals 12 residues. This clone was counted a few times. Material: peripheral blood. The chain carries TRBV4-3 and TRBJ1-6, with D unresolved. The clonotype originates from a man aged 30 to 45 with acute or convalescent COVID-19. The CDR3 sequence: CASSQVDSPLHF. For the CDR3, the DNA is TGCGCCAGCAGCCAAGTCGATTCACCCCTCCACTTT.